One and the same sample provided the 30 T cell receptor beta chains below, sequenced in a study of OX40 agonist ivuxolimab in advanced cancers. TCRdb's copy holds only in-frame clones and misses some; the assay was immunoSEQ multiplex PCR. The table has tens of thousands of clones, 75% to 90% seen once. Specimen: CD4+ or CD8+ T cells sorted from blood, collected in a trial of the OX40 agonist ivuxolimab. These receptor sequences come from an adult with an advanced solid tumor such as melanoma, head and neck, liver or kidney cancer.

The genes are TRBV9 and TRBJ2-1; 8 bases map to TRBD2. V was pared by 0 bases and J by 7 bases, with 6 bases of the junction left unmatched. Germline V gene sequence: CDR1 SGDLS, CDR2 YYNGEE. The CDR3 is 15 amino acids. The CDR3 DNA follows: TGTGCCAGCAGCGTAGTACCGGGAGGGGGGAATGAGCAGTTCTTC. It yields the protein CASSVVPGGGNEQFF.

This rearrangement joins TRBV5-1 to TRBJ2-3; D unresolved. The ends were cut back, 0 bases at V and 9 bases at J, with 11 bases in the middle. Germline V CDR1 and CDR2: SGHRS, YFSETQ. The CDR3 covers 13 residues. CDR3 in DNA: TGCGCCAGCAGCTTGGAAGAAGCGCTGACGCAGTATTTT. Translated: CASSLEEALTQYF.

The CDR3 DNA is TGTGCCAGCAGCTTAGATGCCGGTACAGATACGCAGTATTTT. As protein: CASSLDAGTDTQYF. The J gene is TRBJ2-3, the V gene TRBV7-6; D gene ambiguous. V lost 1 base to trimming and J lost 3 bases, with 8 bases between them. There are 14 residues in the CDR3. Germline V gene lookup returns CDR1 SGHVS and CDR2 FNYEAQ.

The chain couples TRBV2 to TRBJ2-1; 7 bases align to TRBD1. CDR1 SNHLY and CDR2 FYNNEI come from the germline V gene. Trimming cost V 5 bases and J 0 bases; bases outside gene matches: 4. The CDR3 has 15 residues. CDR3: CASSLTGSSYNEQFF. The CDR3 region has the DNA TGTGCCAGCAGTTTGACAGGGAGCTCCTACAATGAGCAGTTCTTC. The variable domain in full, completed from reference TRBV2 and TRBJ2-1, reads EPEVTQTPSHQVTQMGQEVILRCVPISNHLYFYWYRQILGQKVEFLVSFYNNEISEKSEIFDDQFSVERPDGSNFTLKIRSTKLEDSAMYFCASSLTGSSYNEQFFGPGTRLTVL.

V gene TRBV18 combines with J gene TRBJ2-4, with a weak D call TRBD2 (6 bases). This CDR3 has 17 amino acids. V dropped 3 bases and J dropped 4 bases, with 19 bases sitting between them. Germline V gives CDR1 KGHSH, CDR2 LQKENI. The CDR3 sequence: CASSPGRAGNLKNIQYF. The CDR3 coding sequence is TGTGCCAGCTCACCGGGCCGAGCGGGCAACTTGAAAAACATTCAGTACTTC.

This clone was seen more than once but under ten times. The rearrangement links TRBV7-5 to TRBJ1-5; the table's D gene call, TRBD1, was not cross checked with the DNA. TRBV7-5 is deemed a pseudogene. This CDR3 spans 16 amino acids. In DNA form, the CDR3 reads TGTGTCAGAAGCTTAATATTAGGGGGCCGCAATCAGCCCCAGCATTTT. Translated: CVRSLILGGRNQPQHF.

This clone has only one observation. The CDR3 here is CASTYGGRSGANVLTF. CDR3 in DNA: TGCGCCAGCACTTACGGGGGCCGCTCTGGGGCCAACGTCCTGACTTTC. The rearrangement uses TRBV10-2 and TRBJ2-6; D tentatively fits TRBD1 or TRBD2 (6 bases each). Germline V CDR1 and CDR2: WSHSY, SAAADI. The CDR3 runs 16 residues. The germline V and J ends were trimmed by 7 bases and 0 bases, with 13 bases remaining between them.

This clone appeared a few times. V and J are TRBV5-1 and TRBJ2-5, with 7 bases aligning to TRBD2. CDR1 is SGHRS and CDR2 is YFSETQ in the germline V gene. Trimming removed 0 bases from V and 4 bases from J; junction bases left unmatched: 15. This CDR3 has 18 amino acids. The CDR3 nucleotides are TGCGCCAGCAGCTTGGCTGGGCTAGCGGTGAGTCGTGGAGAGACCCAGTACTTC. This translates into CASSLAGLAVSRGETQYF. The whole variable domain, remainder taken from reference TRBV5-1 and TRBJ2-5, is KAGVTQTPRYLIKTRGQQVTLSCSPISGHRSVSWYQQTPGQGLQFLFEYFSETQRNKGNFPGRFSGRQFSNSRSEMNVSTLELGDSALYLCASSLAGLAVSRGETQYFGPGTRLLVL.

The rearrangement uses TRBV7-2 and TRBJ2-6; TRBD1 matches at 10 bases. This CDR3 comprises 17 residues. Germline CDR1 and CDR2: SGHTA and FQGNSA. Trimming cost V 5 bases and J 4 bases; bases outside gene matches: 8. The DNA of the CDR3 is TGTGCCAGCAGCGCCCCGGGACAGGGGTCAGGGGCCAACGTCCTGACTTTC. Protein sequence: CASSAPGQGSGANVLTF.

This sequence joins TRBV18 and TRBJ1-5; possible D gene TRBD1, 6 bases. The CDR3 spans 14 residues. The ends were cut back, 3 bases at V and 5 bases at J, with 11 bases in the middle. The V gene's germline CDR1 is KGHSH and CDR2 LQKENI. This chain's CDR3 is CASSPQRGDQPQHF. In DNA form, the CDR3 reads TGTGCCAGCTCACCGCAAAGGGGGGATCAGCCCCAGCATTTT.

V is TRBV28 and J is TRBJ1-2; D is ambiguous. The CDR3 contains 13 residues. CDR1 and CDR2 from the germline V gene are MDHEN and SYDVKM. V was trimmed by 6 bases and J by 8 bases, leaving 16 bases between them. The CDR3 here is CASRSPQRRGYTF. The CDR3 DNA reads TGTGCCAGCAGATCGCCTCAACGTCGAGGCTACACCTTC.

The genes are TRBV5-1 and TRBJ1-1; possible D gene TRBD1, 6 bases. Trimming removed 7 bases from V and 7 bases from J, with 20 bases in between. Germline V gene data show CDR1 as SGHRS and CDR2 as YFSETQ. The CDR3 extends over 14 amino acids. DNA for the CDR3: TGCGCCAGCCTGGAGGGGGGCAGGGTGGGTGAAGCTTTCTTT. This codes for CASLEGGRVGEAFF.

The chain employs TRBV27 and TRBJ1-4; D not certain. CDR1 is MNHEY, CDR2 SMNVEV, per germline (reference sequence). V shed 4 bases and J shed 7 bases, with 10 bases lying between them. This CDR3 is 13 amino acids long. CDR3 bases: TGTGCCAGCAGTTACCGGGAGGGTGAAAAACTGTTTTTT. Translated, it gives CASSYREGEKLFF.

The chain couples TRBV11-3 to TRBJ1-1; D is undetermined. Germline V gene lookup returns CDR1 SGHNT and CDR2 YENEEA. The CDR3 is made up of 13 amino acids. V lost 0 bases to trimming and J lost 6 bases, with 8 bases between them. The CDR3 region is CASSLEPGSEAFF. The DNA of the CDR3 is TGTGCCAGCAGCTTAGAACCGGGCTCTGAAGCTTTCTTT.

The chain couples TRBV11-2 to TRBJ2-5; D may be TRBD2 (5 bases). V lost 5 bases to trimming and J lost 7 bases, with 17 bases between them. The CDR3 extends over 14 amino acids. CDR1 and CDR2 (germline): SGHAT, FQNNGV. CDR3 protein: CASSQRGLEGTQYF. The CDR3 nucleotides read TGTGCCAGCAGCCAGAGAGGCCTAGAGGGGACCCAGTACTTC.

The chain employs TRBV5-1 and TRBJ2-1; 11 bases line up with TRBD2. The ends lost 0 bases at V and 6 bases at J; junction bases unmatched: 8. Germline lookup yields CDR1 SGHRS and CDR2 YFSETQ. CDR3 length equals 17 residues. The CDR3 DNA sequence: TGCGCCAGCAGCTTGGAAGTGGGGACTAGCGGAGTCAATGAGCAGTTCTTC. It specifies CASSLEVGTSGVNEQFF.

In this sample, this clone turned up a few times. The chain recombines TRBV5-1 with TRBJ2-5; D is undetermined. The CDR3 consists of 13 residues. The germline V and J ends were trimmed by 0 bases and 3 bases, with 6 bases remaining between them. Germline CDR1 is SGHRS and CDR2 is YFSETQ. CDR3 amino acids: CASSLGGEETQYF. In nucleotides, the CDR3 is TGCGCCAGCAGCTTGGGCGGCGAAGAGACCCAGTACTTC.

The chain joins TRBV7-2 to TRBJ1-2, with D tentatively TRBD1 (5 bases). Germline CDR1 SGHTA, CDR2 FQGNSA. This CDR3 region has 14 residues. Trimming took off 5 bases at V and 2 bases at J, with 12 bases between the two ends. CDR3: CASSPRSGNYGYTF. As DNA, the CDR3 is TGTGCCAGCAGCCCCCGGTCAGGGAACTATGGCTACACCTTC. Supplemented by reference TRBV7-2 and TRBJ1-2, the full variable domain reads GAGVSQSPSNKVTEKGKDVELRCDPISGHTALYWYRQSLGQGLEFLIYFQGNSAPDKSGLPSDRFSAERTGGSVSTLTIQRTQQEDSAVYLCASSPRSGNYGYTFGSGTRLTVV.

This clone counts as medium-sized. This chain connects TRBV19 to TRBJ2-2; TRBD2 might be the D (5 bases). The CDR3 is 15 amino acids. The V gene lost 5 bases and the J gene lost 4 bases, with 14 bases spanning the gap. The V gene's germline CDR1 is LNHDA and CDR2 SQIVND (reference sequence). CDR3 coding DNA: TGTGCCAGTAGTGATACACTACGGGGCACCGGGGAGCTGTTTTTT. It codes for CASSDTLRGTGELFF.

CDR3 DNA: TGTGCCAGCAGTTTAAGGCAGTCTGTGGGCTACACCTTC. Protein product: CASSLRQSVGYTF. The chain carries TRBV28 and TRBJ1-2; D is ambiguous. The CDR3 loop spans 13 amino acids. CDR1 is MDHEN and CDR2 is SYDVKM in the germline V gene. The ends were cut back, 2 bases at V and 8 bases at J, with 12 bases in the middle.

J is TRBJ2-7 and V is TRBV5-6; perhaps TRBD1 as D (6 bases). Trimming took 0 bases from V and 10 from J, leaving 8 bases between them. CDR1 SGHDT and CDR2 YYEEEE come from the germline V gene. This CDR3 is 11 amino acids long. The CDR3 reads CASSLGDIQYV. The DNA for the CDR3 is TGTGCCAGCAGCTTGGGGGACATTCAGTACGTC.

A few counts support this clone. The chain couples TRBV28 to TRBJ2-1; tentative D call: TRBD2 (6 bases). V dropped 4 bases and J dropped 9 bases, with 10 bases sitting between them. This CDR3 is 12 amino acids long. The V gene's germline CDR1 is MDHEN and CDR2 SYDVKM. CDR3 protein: CASSSHGGEQFF. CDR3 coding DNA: TGTGCCAGCAGTTCTCACGGGGGTGAGCAGTTCTTC. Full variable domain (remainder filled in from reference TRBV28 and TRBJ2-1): DVKVTQSSRYLVKRTGEKVFLECVQDMDHENMFWYRQDPGLGLRLIYFSYDVKMKEKGDIPEGYSVSREKKERFSLILESASTNQTSMYLCASSSHGGEQFFGPGTRLTVL.

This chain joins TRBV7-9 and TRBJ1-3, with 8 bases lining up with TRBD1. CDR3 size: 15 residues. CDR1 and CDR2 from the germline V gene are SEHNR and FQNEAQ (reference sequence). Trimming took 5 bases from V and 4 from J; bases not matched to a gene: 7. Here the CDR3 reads CASSGLGQGGNTIYF. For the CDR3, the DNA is TGTGCCAGCAGCGGACTCGGACAGGGAGGAAACACCATATATTTT. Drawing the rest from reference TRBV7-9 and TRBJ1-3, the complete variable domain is DTGVSQNPRHKITKRGQNVTFRCDPISEHNRLYWYRQTLGQGPEFLTYFQNEAQLEKSRLLSDRFSAERPKGSFSTLEIQRTEQGDSAMYLCASSGLGQGGNTIYFGEGSWLTVV.

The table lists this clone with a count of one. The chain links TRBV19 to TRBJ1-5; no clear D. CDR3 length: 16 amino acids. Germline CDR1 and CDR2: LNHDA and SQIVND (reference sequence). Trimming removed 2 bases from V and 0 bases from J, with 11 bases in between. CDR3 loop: CASSIIGEASNQPQHF. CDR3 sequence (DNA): TGTGCCAGTAGTATAATTGGGGAAGCTAGCAATCAGCCCCAGCATTTT.

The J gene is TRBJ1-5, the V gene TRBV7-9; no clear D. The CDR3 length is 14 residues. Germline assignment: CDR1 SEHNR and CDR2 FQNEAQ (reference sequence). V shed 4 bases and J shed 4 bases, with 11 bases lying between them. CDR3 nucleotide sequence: TGTGCCAGCAGCTCCTTGGTAGAAAATCAGCCCCAGCATTTT. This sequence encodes CASSSLVENQPQHF. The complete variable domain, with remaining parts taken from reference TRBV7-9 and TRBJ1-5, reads DTGVSQNPRHKITKRGQNVTFRCDPISEHNRLYWYRQTLGQGPEFLTYFQNEAQLEKSRLLSDRFSAERPKGSFSTLEIQRTEQGDSAMYLCASSSLVENQPQHFGDGTRLSIL.

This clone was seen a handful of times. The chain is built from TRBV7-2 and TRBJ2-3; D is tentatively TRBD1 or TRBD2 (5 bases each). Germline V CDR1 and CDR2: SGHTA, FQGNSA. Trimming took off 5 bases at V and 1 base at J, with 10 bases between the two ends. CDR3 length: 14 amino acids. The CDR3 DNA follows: TGTGCCAGCAGCATTAGGGACGGCACAGATACGCAGTATTTT. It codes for CASSIRDGTDTQYF.

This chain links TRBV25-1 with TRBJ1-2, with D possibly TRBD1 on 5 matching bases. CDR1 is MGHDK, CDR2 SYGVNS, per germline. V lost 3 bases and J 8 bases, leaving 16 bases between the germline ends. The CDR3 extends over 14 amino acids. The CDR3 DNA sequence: TGTGCCAGCAGTGACGCCCCCAGGGTCGGAGGCTACACCTTC. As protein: CASSDAPRVGGYTF.

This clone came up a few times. CDR3 in amino acids: CASSLGQNTEAFF. The CDR3 DNA sequence: TGTGCCAGCAGCTTGGGGCAGAACACTGAAGCTTTCTTT. The chain employs TRBV7-6 and TRBJ1-1, with D tentatively TRBD1 (5 bases). The CDR3 runs 13 residues. Trimming cost V 3 bases and J 1 base, with 6 bases left between them. The germline gives CDR1 SGHVS, CDR2 FNYEAQ.

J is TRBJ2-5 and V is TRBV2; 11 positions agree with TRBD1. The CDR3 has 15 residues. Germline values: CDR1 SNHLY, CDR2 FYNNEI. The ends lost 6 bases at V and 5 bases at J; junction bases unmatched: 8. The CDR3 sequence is CASRRTGGFGETQYF. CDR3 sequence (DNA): TGTGCCAGCAGAAGGACAGGGGGCTTCGGGGAGACCCAGTACTTC. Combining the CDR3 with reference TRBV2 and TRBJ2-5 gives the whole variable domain EPEVTQTPSHQVTQMGQEVILRCVPISNHLYFYWYRQILGQKVEFLVSFYNNEISEKSEIFDDQFSVERPDGSNFTLKIRSTKLEDSAMYFCASRRTGGFGETQYFGPGTRLLVL.

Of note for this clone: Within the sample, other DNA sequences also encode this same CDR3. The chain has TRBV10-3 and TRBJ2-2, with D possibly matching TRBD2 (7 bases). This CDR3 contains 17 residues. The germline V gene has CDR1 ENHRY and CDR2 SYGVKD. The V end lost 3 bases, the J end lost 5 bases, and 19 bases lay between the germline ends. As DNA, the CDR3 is TGTGCCATCAGTGAACGTGGAGGGGGAGGGCAGACCGGGGAGCTGTTTTTT. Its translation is CAISERGGGGQTGELFF.